These T cell receptor beta chains were read from a single sample in a study of cytomegalovirus exposure and HLA in healthy donors. Assay used: immunoSEQ multiplex PCR; TCRdb lists only in-frame clones, some missing. The table shows roughly 190,000 clones, with under 85% occurring only once. Sequencing was performed on PBMCs. All receptors derive from a woman between 18 and 29 years old in good health and CMV-seronegative. Both conserved end residues are part of each CDR3. The D gene is left open where the match is weak. Where a row states a size, it is once, few, many or the class of an expanded clone; other rows omit it.

CDR3 length,clone size,D gene,V gene,J gene,CDR3 protein,CDR3 DNA
11,.,.,TRBV19,TRBJ1-5,CASSNSLPQHF,TGTGCCAGTAGTAACTCCCTGCCCCAGCATTTT
18,.,.,TRBV27,TRBJ1-5,CASSLMGSQGRYGQPQHF,TGTGCCAGCAGTTTAATGGGCTCCCAGGGGCGGTACGGTCAGCCCCAGCATTTT
14,.,TRBD1,TRBV10-3,TRBJ2-7,CAISGTGVSYEQYF,TGTGCCATCAGTGGGACAGGGGTCTCCTACGAGCAGTACTTC
12,once,.,TRBV6-1,TRBJ2-7,CASSEGSTEQYF,TGTGCCAGCAGTGAAGGATCTACCGAGCAGTACTTC
15,.,TRBD1,TRBV7-2,TRBJ1-4,CASSLYSGQGEKLFF,TGTGCCAGCAGCTTATATTCGGGACAGGGAGAAAAACTGTTTTTT
13,.,TRBD1,TRBV6-6,TRBJ1-1,CASSYSGGGEAFF,TGTGCCAGCAGTTACTCAGGGGGCGGTGAAGCTTTCTTT
17,few,.,TRBV5-1,TRBJ2-6,CASSLVFQGSGANVLTF,TGCGCCAGCAGCTTGGTCTTTCAGGGATCTGGGGCCAACGTCCTGACTTTC
15,.,.,TRBV15,TRBJ1-2,CATSRDLGFGGGYTF,TGTGCCACCAGCAGAGATCTGGGCTTCGGCGGGGGCTACACCTTC
15,few,.,TRBV7-8,TRBJ1-1,CASSLGEGGRTEAFF,TGTGCCAGCAGCTTAGGCGAAGGGGGTAGGACTGAAGCTTTCTTT
17,.,.,TRBV19,TRBJ1-5,CASSMVAGDRSNQPQHF,TGTGCCAGTAGTATGGTGGCAGGGGATAGGAGCAATCAGCCCCAGCATTTT
18,few,.,TRBV27,TRBJ1-1,CASSLFGDTGSGNTEAFF,TGTGCCAGCAGTTTATTTGGGGATACGGGATCCGGAAACACTGAAGCTTTCTTT
13,.,TRBD1,TRBV19,TRBJ1-5,CASSDRGLQPQHF,TGTGCCAGTAGTGACAGGGGGCTTCAGCCCCAGCATTTT
15,few,TRBD1,TRBV6-5,TRBJ2-7,CASRLHRTGGNEQYF,TGTGCCAGCAGACTACATAGGACAGGCGGCAACGAGCAGTACTTC
14,.,.,TRBV6-1,TRBJ1-1,CASTRRGYGTEAFF,TGTGCCAGCACGAGGCGGGGATACGGAACTGAAGCTTTCTTT
16,.,TRBD2,TRBV5-1,TRBJ2-5,CASTQTSGRGYETQYF,TGCGCCAGCACCCAGACTAGCGGGAGGGGTTATGAGACCCAGTACTTC
16,.,TRBD1,TRBV5-7,TRBJ2-5,CASSLEGARSQETQYF,TGTGCCAGCAGCTTGGAGGGGGCACGGAGTCAAGAGACCCAGTACTTC
14,.,TRBD1,TRBV2,TRBJ1-1,CASSVGQGLTEAFF,TGTGCCAGCAGTGTCGGACAGGGTTTAACTGAAGCTTTCTTT
16,.,TRBD2,TRBV28,TRBJ2-7,CASSLASGRAGYEQYF,TGTGCCAGCAGTCTAGCTAGCGGGAGGGCCGGTTACGAGCAGTACTTC
16,.,.,TRBV5-1,TRBJ1-1,CASSEYPGQMNTEAFF,TGCGCCAGCAGCGAATATCCGGGACAAATGAACACTGAAGCTTTCTTT
14,.,TRBD1,TRBV7-3,TRBJ1-1,CASSLNPGTEEAFF,TGTGCCAGCAGCTTAAACCCGGGGACAGAAGAAGCTTTCTTT
16,once,.,TRBV28,TRBJ1-6,CASTLRGGDGNSPLHF,TGTGCCAGCACCCTTAGGGGGGGAGACGGTAATTCACCCCTCCACTTT
13,.,.,TRBV28,TRBJ1-2,CASSLNEVYGYTF,TGTGCCAGCAGTTTAAATGAGGTCTATGGCTACACCTTC
14,once,TRBD1,TRBV6-1,TRBJ2-7,CASSGQGTSYEQYF,TGTGCCAGCAGTGGACAGGGTACCTCCTACGAGCAGTACTTC
17,.,TRBD2,TRBV10-3,TRBJ2-5,CAISHHPGLAGQETQYF,TGTGCCATCAGCCATCACCCCGGGCTAGCGGGGCAAGAGACCCAGTACTTC
14,.,.,TRBV7-8,TRBJ2-1,CASSLAGSGDEQFF,TGTGCCAGCAGCTTAGCCGGGAGTGGCGATGAGCAGTTCTTC
13,.,.,TRBV10-3,TRBJ1-2,CAISEPGFSGYTF,TGTGCCATCAGCGAGCCAGGGTTTTCAGGCTACACCTTC
14,.,TRBD2,TRBV5-1,TRBJ2-1,CASSLGGRDNEQFF,TGCGCCAGCAGCTTGGGCGGGAGGGATAATGAGCAGTTCTTC
15,.,TRBD2,TRBV27,TRBJ2-7,CASSLAGGLNYEQYF,TGTGCCAGCAGTTTAGCGGGAGGGCTTAACTACGAGCAGTACTTC
15,.,.,TRBV9,TRBJ2-1,CASSVVRGNYNEQFF,TGTGCCAGCAGCGTAGTTCGCGGGAACTACAATGAGCAGTTCTTC
13,.,.,TRBV5-6,TRBJ1-2,CASSPGGADGYTF,TGTGCCAGCAGCCCTGGGGGCGCGGATGGCTACACCTTC
14,.,.,TRBV10-3,TRBJ2-2,CAISESPDTGELFF,TGTGCCATCAGTGAGTCCCCAGACACCGGGGAGCTGTTTTTT
14,.,.,TRBV28,TRBJ1-1,CASSPPLGANEAFF,TGTGCCAGCAGTCCCCCCCTGGGGGCGAATGAAGCTTTCTTT
14,.,.,TRBV5-5,TRBJ1-2,CASSPQTVNYGYTF,TGTGCCAGCAGCCCCCAAACAGTGAACTATGGCTACACCTTC
15,once,.,TRBV18,TRBJ1-6,CASSPEASYNSPLHF,TGTGCCAGCTCACCAGAAGCGTCCTATAATTCACCCCTCCACTTT
13,.,TRBD2,TRBV6-4,TRBJ2-1,CATTSGNYNEQFF,TGTGCCACGACTAGCGGGAACTACAATGAGCAGTTCTTC
14,.,.,TRBV5-1,TRBJ2-5,CASFLGSLGETQYF,TGCGCCAGCTTCCTCGGGTCGTTAGGAGAGACCCAGTACTTC
14,.,.,TRBV30,TRBJ2-1,CASTRGSSYNEQFF,TGTGCCTCCACCCGAGGAAGCTCCTACAATGAGCAGTTCTTC
13,.,.,TRBV28,TRBJ2-7,CATPYQGRYEQYF,TGTGCCACCCCTTACCAAGGGAGATACGAGCAGTACTTC
16,few,TRBD2,TRBV29-1,TRBJ2-7,CSVEVTSGGSSYEQYF,TGCAGCGTTGAAGTTACTAGCGGGGGTAGCTCCTACGAGCAGTACTTC
14,once,.,TRBV6-5,TRBJ2-1,CASSRWAARDEQFF,TGTGCCAGCAGTAGGTGGGCAGCACGCGATGAGCAGTTCTTC
15,many,TRBD2,TRBV7-9,TRBJ2-3,CASSSREANTDTQYF,TGTGCCAGCAGCTCGCGGGAGGCCAACACAGATACGCAGTATTTT
14,.,.,TRBV10-3,TRBJ2-3,CAISDVGGSDTQYF,TGTGCCATCAGTGATGTGGGGGGTTCAGATACGCAGTATTTT